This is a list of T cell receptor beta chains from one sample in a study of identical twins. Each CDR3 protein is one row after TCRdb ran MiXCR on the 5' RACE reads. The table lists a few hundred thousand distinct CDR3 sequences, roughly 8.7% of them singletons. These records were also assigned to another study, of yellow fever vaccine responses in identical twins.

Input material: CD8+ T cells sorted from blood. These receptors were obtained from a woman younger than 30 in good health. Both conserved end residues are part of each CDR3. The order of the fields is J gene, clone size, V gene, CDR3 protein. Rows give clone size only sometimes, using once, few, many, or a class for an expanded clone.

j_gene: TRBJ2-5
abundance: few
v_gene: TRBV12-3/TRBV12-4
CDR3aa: CASSLLPPRIAGVGETQYF

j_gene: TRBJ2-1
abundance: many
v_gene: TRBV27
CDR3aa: CASSLSVGGYNEQFF

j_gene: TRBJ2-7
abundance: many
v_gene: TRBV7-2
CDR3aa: CASSFTGTASYEQYF

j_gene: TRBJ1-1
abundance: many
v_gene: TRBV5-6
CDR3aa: CASSLGAEAFF

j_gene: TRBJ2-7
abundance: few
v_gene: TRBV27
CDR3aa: CASRHLTSGSYEQYF

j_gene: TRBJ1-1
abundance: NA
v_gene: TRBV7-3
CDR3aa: CASSSLRDTEAFF

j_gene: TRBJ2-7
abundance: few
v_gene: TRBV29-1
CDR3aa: CSVGDVRDEQYF

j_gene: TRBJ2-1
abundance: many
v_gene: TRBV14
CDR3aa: CASSQDWNEQFF

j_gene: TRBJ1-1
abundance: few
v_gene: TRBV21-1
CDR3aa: CASRECPGRQNTEAFF

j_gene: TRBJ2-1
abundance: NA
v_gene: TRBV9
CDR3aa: CASSVALVVDEQFF

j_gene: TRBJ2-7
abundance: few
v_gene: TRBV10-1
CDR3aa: CASSDPGSYEQYF

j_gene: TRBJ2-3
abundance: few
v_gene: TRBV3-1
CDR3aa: CASSQSTSGTSDTQYF

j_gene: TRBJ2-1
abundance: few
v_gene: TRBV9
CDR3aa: CASSAPLTEEQFF

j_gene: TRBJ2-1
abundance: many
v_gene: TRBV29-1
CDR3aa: CSPGNSRDNEQFF

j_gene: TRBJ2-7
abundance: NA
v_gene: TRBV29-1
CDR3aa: CSVYTEGTYEQYF

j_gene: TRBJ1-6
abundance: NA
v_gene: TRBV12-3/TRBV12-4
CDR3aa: CASSLAAEAWVSSPLHF

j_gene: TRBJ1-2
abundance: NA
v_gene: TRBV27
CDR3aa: CASSLSMSYGHTF

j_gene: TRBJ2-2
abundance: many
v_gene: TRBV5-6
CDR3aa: CASSLIAGGPTGELFF

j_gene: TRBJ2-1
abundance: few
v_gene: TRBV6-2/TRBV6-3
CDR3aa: CASKKDPGASVYDEQFF

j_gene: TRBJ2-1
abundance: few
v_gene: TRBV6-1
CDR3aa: CASSNGQFYNEQFF

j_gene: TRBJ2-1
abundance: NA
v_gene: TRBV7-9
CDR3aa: CASSPIWSANEQFF

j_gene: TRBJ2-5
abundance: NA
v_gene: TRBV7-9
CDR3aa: CASSFLDRTPDQETQYF

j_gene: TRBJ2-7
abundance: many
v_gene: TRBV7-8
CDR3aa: CALGGGLYEQYF

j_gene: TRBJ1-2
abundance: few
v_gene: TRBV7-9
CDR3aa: CASSLWGGRYTF